This T cell receptor beta chain is from a study of T cell changes during pregnancy in multiple sclerosis. CDR3 length equals 14 residues. The germline gives CDR1 MDHEN, CDR2 SYDVKM. The repertoire was sequenced with immunoSEQ multiplex PCR; TCRdb's copy has only in-frame clones and lacks some. In the table there are some 22,000 clones, roughly nine tenths of which are singletons. As regards this clone: One end of the junction varies from germline; a read error may be responsible.

The input for sequencing was CD8+ T cells from peripheral blood mononuclear cells, taken after pregnancy. This clonotype was sampled from a female donor with multiple sclerosis, enrolled in a pregnancy study. V gene TRBV28 combines with J gene TRBJ2-1, with TRBD2 matching 7 bases. Written as DNA, the CDR3 is TGTGCCAGCAGTTTATTGGCTAGCGGAATCTCTACGCTCTTC. As protein: CASSLLASGISTLF.